This T cell receptor (beta chain) derives from a study of cytomegalovirus exposure and HLA in healthy donors. General study findings and limits: From TCR beta sequences, most subjects' HLA-A and HLA-B alleles were reportedly predicted accurately.

In regard to this clone: Its antigen is still unknown.

The PCR ran on 60 Vbeta and 13 Jbeta primers. Sequencing used immunoSEQ multiplex PCR; TCRdb keeps in-frame clones, though not all of them. The sample carries over 65,000 clones, 81% recorded once. Germline CDR1 and CDR2: SGHRS and YFSETQ. The CDR3 is made up of 14 amino acids. V was pared by 3 bases and J by 2 bases, with 3 bases of the junction left unmatched. This clonotype originated in a human donor in good health. Specimen: PBMCs. The chain employs TRBV5-1 and TRBJ2-7; 9 bases agree with TRBD1. CDR3 sequence (DNA): TGCGCCAGCAGCTATTGGGACAGGGCCTACGAGCAGTACTTC. Its protein is CASSYWDRAYEQYF.